A single sample gave rise to the 29 T cell receptor beta chains below, sequenced in a study of cytomegalovirus exposure and HLA in healthy donors (dated by TCRdb to 2015 to 2018). The library was generated by the immunoSEQ multiplex PCR assay. A mixture of 60 forward primers for TCR Vbeta segments and 13 reverse primers for TCR Jbeta segments was used in the multiplex PCR. TCRdb carries this immuneACCESS record with in-frame sequences only. Its versions omit some clonotypes, under half of them owing to an unresolved V gene in the studies checked, with the rest unexplained. This sample comprises approximately 170,000 clones, around 80% of them detected only once. The top ten clones comprise 1.5% to 1.7% of the sample. The sequenced sample consisted of PBMCs. Receptor source: a man in his forties or fifties in good health and CMV-seronegative.

The CDR3 DNA is TGTGCCAGCAGCTCGACGACCCTGCGAGGGGGAAGCACAGATACGCAGTATTTT. Translation gives CASSSTTLRGGSTDTQYF. The V and J genes are TRBV5-6 and TRBJ2-3; D is possibly TRBD1 (6 bases). V was cut by 3 bases and J by 0 bases, with 20 bases left in between. Germline lookup yields CDR1 SGHDT and CDR2 YYEEEE. This CDR3 comprises 18 residues.

The chain recombines TRBV6-4 with TRBJ1-1; D is ambiguous. The CDR3 spans 12 residues. The V end was cut by 5 bases, the J end by 4 bases, with 8 bases between. Germline CDR1 is MRHNA and CDR2 is SNTAGT. The CDR3 DNA reads TGTGCCAGCAGTCTACCAGGCACTGAAGCTTTCTTT. Translation: CASSLPGTEAFF.

The chain has TRBV2 and TRBJ2-7, with 8 nucleotides matching TRBD1. The CDR3 contains 16 residues. The V segment lost 4 bases and the J segment 6 bases; nucleotides outside the gene matches: 14. CDR1 and CDR2 (germline): SNHLY, FYNNEI. The chain's CDR3 is CASSGRGPRTRGEQYF. CDR3 nucleotide sequence: TGTGCCAGCAGTGGCAGGGGGCCCCGTACTCGGGGCGAGCAGTACTTC.

In this sample, this clone turned up a few times. The junction departs from the called germline gene at one end, perhaps through a read error. The chain joins TRBV6-5 to TRBJ2-6; a possible D gene is TRBD1 (5 bases). The CDR3 loop spans 14 amino acids. The V gene's germline CDR1 is MNHEY and CDR2 SVGAGI. CDR3 residues: CASRRSSGANGLTF. In nucleotides, the CDR3 is TGTGCCAGCAGACGGAGCTCTGGGGCCAACGGCCTGACTTTC.

In DNA, the CDR3 is TGTGCCAGCAGTACCGCTAAACAGGGGAACCATGGCTACACCTTC. Its protein product is CASSTAKQGNHGYTF. The rearrangement joins TRBV27 to TRBJ1-2; 7 nucleotides line up with TRBD1. CDR3 length: 15 residues. Germline V gene lookup returns CDR1 MNHEY and CDR2 SMNVEV (reference sequence). V shed 5 bases, J shed 6 bases, and the junction held 12 bases outside the gene matches.

The gene calls are TRBV28 and TRBJ1-2; 10 bases agree with TRBD1. The CDR3 is made up of 15 amino acids. Germline values: CDR1 MDHEN, CDR2 SYDVKM. V was pared by 4 bases and J by 8 bases, with 10 bases of the junction left unmatched. The CDR3 DNA sequence: TGTGCCAGCAGTTCTCCGACAGGGGGCTTAGAGGGCTACACCTTC. This gives the protein CASSSPTGGLEGYTF.

This CDR3 is CASSWDRDNEQFF. In nucleotides, the CDR3 is TGTGCCAGCAGCTGGGACAGGGACAATGAGCAGTTCTTC. The chain employs TRBV7-8 and TRBJ2-1, with 9 bases lining up with TRBD1. J lost 5 bases, V lost 4 bases, and 0 bases had no gene match. CDR1 and CDR2 from the germline V gene are SGHVS and FQNEAQ. The CDR3 runs to 13 residues. Drawing the rest from reference TRBV7-8 and TRBJ2-1, the complete variable domain is GAGVSQSPRYKVAKRGQDVALRCDPISGHVSLFWYQQALGQGPEFLTYFQNEAQLDKSGLPSDRFFAERPEGSVSTLKIQRTQQEDSAVYLCASSWDRDNEQFFGPGTRLTVL.

V usage is TRBV7-3 and J usage is TRBJ2-6; D is possibly TRBD1 (6 bases). This CDR3 contains 15 residues. From germline, CDR1 is SGHTA and CDR2 FQGTGA. Trimming left V 5 bases short and J 0 bases short, with 8 bases between. This CDR3 reads CASSGDISGANVLTF. The CDR3 nucleotides are TGTGCCAGCAGCGGGGACATCTCTGGGGCCAACGTCCTGACTTTC.

V is TRBV19 and J is TRBJ2-7; 9 nucleotides align to TRBD2. Germline values: CDR1 LNHDA, CDR2 SQIVND (reference sequence). V was pared by 5 bases and J by 4 bases, with 9 bases of the junction left unmatched. This CDR3 is built from 15 residues. The CDR3 region is CASSEGLARPYEQYV. CDR3 sequence (DNA): TGTGCCAGTAGTGAAGGACTAGCGAGACCTTACGAGCAGTACGTC.

This rearrangement joins TRBV7-3 to TRBJ2-3; D is unresolved. CDR1 and CDR2 (germline): SGHTA, FQGTGA. The CDR3 sequence is 14 residues long. Trimming removed 5 bases from V and 4 bases from J, with 13 bases in between. For the CDR3, the DNA is TGTGCCAGCAGCCTTGAGCCGGCGGCAGATACGCAGTATTTT. It specifies CASSLEPAADTQYF.

This chain connects TRBV10-3 to TRBJ2-7, with D possibly matching TRBD2 (5 bases). Germline V CDR1 and CDR2: ENHRY, SYGVKD. The CDR3 totals 14 residues. The V end was cut by 5 bases, the J end by 4 bases, with 15 bases between. CDR3 bases: TGTGCCATCAGTCGGACCAGGACTGATTACGAGCAGTACGTC. Its translation is CAISRTRTDYEQYV.

V gene TRBV7-2 combines with J gene TRBJ2-5, with D tentatively TRBD1 (5 bases). The CDR3 length is 15 residues. Germline V CDR1 and CDR2: SGHTA, FQGNSA. Trimming removed 5 bases from V and 1 base from J, with 14 bases in between. The CDR3 region has the DNA TGTGCCAGCAGCCTTGGATCAGGGTCCCAAGAGACCCAGTACTTC. Its translation: CASSLGSGSQETQYF.

The chain employs TRBV28 and TRBJ1-1; TRBD1 matches at 11 bases. Unmatched junction bases numbered 3, after V lost 6 bases and J lost 0 bases. The CDR3 loop spans 15 amino acids. Germline V gives CDR1 MDHEN, CDR2 SYDVKM. The CDR3 reads CASRGTGGMNTEAFF. As DNA, the CDR3 is TGTGCCAGCAGAGGGACAGGGGGGATGAACACTGAAGCTTTCTTT.

This clone was detected once. This chain uses TRBV21-1 with TRBJ1-2; the DNA was not used to check the table's D call, TRBD1. TRBV21-1 is flagged as a pseudogene. CDR3 length equals 17 residues. CDR3 protein: CASSDGVDRGPNYGYTF. The CDR3 DNA reads TGTGCCAGCAGTGACGGGGTGGACAGGGGGCCTAACTATGGCTACACCTTC.

The chain combines TRBV19 with TRBJ1-4, with TRBD1 matching over 7 bases. The CDR3 consists of 17 residues. V dropped 1 base and J dropped 0; count of bases not matched to a gene: 5. Per germline, CDR1 LNHDA and CDR2 SQIVND (reference sequence). The CDR3 is CASSIGLGTATNEKLFF. CDR3 nucleotides: TGTGCCAGTAGTATAGGTTTAGGGACAGCAACTAATGAAAAACTGTTTTTT.

This chain joins TRBV27 and TRBJ2-2, with TRBD1 identical over 8 bases. This CDR3 has 15 amino acids. The trim removed 0 bases at V and 4 bases at J, leaving 1 base unmatched. Germline V CDR1 and CDR2: MNHEY, SMNVEV (reference sequence). Here the CDR3 reads CASSLSDRATGELFF. The DNA of the CDR3 is TGTGCCAGCAGTTTATCGGACAGGGCCACCGGGGAGCTGTTTTTT.

The gene calls are TRBV27 and TRBJ2-7; unclear D gene. Per germline, CDR1 MNHEY and CDR2 SMNVEV (reference sequence). The CDR3 has 14 amino acids. V dropped 2 bases and J dropped 3 bases, with 11 bases sitting between them. CDR3 in amino acids: CASSLGRTYYEQYF. In DNA form, the CDR3 reads TGTGCCAGCAGTTTAGGGCGAACCTACTACGAGCAGTACTTC.

This clone showed up just once. This sequence joins TRBV25-1 and TRBJ1-6; 7 bases agree with TRBD1. CDR3 length: 15 amino acids. In germline, CDR1 is MGHDK, CDR2 SYGVNS. With 3 bases clipped from V and 10 bases from J, the junction kept 9 bases outside the gene matches. The CDR3 region is CASSEMRQGESPLHF. As DNA, the CDR3 is TGTGCCAGCAGTGAGATGAGACAGGGTGAATCACCCCTCCACTTT.

The CDR3 spells CASSYSSDPRVEQYV. CDR3 sequence (DNA): TGTGCCAGCAGTTACTCATCCGACCCACGGGTCGAGCAGTACGTC. The genes are TRBV6-5 and TRBJ2-7; D is uncertain. The V end was cut by 0 bases, the J end by 6 bases, with 15 bases between. This CDR3 has 15 amino acids. CDR1 is MNHEY and CDR2 is SVGAGI in the germline V gene.

This clone was seen only a few times. This chain joins TRBV11-2 and TRBJ1-4; D is perhaps TRBD1 (5 bases). CDR3 size: 16 residues. The germline V and J ends were trimmed by 5 bases and 6 bases, with 19 bases remaining between them. CDR1 is SGHAT and CDR2 is FQNNGV in the germline V gene. The CDR3 nucleotides read TGTGCCAGCAGCCCCGCCGGGTCGGGGGTTTATGAAAAACTGTTTTTT. This codes for CASSPAGSGVYEKLFF.

This clone appeared once. The chain uses TRBV28 and TRBJ2-5; 9 bases map to TRBD1. Germline values: CDR1 MDHEN, CDR2 SYDVKM. The CDR3 has 16 amino acids. J lost 5 bases, V lost 0 bases, and 7 bases had no gene match. The CDR3 is CASSLWRTGAGETQYF. The CDR3 nucleotides are TGTGCCAGCAGTTTATGGAGGACAGGGGCTGGGGAGACCCAGTACTTC.

This chain connects TRBV25-1 to TRBJ1-4; no firm D call. Trimming removed 2 bases from V and 3 bases from J, with 4 bases in between. CDR1 is MGHDK, CDR2 SYGVNS, per germline. The CDR3 is 13 residues long. CDR3 amino acids: CASSETANEKLFF. The CDR3 DNA follows: TGTGCCAGCAGTGAAACAGCTAATGAAAAACTGTTTTTT.

The chain carries TRBV11-2 and TRBJ2-7; 11 bases are shared with TRBD1. V shed 4 bases, J shed 7 bases, and the junction held 3 bases outside the gene matches. The CDR3 is 13 amino acids. From germline, CDR1 is SGHAT and CDR2 FQNNGV. In DNA form, the CDR3 reads TGTGCCAGCAGCTCCGGGACAGGGGGGGAGCAGTACGTC. It encodes CASSSGTGGEQYV.

The CDR3 DNA sequence: TGCAGCGCCCGTTCAGGGGATTCGGCCGGGGAGCTGTTTTTT. Protein sequence: CSARSGDSAGELFF. The gene calls are TRBV29-1 and TRBJ2-2; D is possibly TRBD1 (6 bases). V lost 7 bases to trimming and J lost 6 bases, with 18 bases between them. Germline CDR1 is SQVTM and CDR2 is ANQGSEA. The CDR3 sequence is 14 residues long.

V and J are TRBV9 and TRBJ2-3; TRBD2 matches 7 bases. J was trimmed by 2 bases and V by 3 bases; bases with no gene match: 9. Germline V gene lookup returns CDR1 SGDLS and CDR2 YYNGEE. This CDR3 has 16 residues. The CDR3 reads CASSAPLAGATDTQYF. CDR3 nucleotides: TGTGCCAGCAGCGCCCCTCTCGCGGGAGCCACAGATACGCAGTATTTT.

The V gene is TRBV11-3, the J gene TRBJ2-2; a possible D gene is TRBD1 (6 bases). CDR1 is SGHNT and CDR2 is YENEEA in the germline V gene. Trimming took off 5 bases at V and 4 bases at J, with 8 bases between the two ends. There are 13 residues in the CDR3. The CDR3 loop is CASSNRVTGELFF. The DNA of the CDR3 is TGTGCCAGCAGCAACAGGGTCACCGGGGAGCTGTTTTTT.

The gene calls are TRBV7-3 and TRBJ2-1, with D possibly TRBD1 on 7 matching bases. The V end was cut by 5 bases, the J end by 0 bases, with 14 bases between. The CDR3 is 16 amino acids. In germline, CDR1 is SGHTA, CDR2 FQGTGA. The DNA of the CDR3 is TGTGCCAGCAGCCCGTGGGGGGACAGCTCCTACAATGAGCAGTTCTTC. This encodes CASSPWGDSSYNEQFF.

The chain couples TRBV9 to TRBJ1-3; D call uncertain. V was shortened by 0 bases and J by 4 bases, with 8 bases between the two germline ends. The CDR3 is 14 amino acids. Germline V gene sequence: CDR1 SGDLS, CDR2 YYNGEE. The CDR3 bases are TGTGCCAGCAGCGTAGGGTCAGGAGGAAACACCATATATTTT. Protein sequence: CASSVGSGGNTIYF.

This clone was seen a few times. This chain links TRBV5-4 with TRBJ2-7, with 10 bases identical to TRBD2. Germline lookup yields CDR1 SGHNT and CDR2 YYREEE (reference sequence). The CDR3 contains 16 residues. The J segment lost 2 bases and the V segment lost 2 bases, leaving 7 bases of the junction unmatched. The CDR3 nucleotides are TGTGCCAGCAGCTTTATGCTAGCGGGAGCCGCCTACGAGCAGTACGTC. Its translation: CASSFMLAGAAYEQYV.